This T cell receptor (beta chain) was identified during a study of T cell responses to AZD1222 COVID-19 vaccine. The study, taken as a whole, reports: Researchers report vaccine-associated CD4 TCRs spanning spike, with dominance at 160-218 and 743-854. Clonal diversity was possibly underestimated, and the donors were mostly white British, with more females. Baseline seropositivity occurred in only six or seven AZD1222 recipients. It was only after the peak T cell response that any repertoires were sampled.

Trimming stripped 4 bases from V and 4 bases from J, with 17 bases between. Germline V gene sequence: CDR1 SGHRS, CDR2 YFSETQ. This CDR3 has 15 amino acids. Repertoires were generated with immunoSEQ multiplex PCR, while TCRdb's copy carries only in-frame clones and drops some. The sample lists about 130,000 clones, roughly 89% occurring once. Comment on this clone: Its antigen is as yet unknown.

This specimen was peripheral blood, taken on day 0 of AZD1222 vaccination. V and J are TRBV5-1 and TRBJ2-5; unclear D gene. The source is an adult in good health. CDR3 in DNA: TGCGCCAGCAGCCCCCCGGCAGGCCGAGTAGAGACCCAGTACTTC. Protein sequence: CASSPPAGRVETQYF.